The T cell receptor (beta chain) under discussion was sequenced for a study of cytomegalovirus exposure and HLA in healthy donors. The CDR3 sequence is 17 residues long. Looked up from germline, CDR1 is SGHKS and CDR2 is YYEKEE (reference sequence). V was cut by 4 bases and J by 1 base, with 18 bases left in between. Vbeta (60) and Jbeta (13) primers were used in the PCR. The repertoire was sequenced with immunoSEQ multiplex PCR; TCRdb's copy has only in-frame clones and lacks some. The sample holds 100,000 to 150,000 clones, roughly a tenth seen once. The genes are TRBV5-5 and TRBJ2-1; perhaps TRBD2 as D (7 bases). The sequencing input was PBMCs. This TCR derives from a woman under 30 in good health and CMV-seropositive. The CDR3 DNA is TGTGCCAGCAGCAGGGACCCCGAGGGGGGGTCCTACAATGAGCAGTTCTTC. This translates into CASSRDPEGGSYNEQFF.